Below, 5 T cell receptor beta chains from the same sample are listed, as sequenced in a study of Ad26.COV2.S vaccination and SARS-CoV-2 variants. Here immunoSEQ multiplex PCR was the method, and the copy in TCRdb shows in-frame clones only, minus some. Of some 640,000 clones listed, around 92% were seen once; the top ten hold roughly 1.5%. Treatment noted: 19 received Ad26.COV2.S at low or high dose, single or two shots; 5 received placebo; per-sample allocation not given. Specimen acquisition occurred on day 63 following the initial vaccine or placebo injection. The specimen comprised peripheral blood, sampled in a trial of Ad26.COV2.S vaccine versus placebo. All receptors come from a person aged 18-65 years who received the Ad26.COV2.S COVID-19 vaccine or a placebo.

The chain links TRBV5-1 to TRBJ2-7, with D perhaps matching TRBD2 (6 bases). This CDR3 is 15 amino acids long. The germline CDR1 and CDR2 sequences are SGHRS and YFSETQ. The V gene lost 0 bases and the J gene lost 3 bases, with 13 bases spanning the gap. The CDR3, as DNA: TGCGCCAGCAGCTTGGCCGGGGGAATGGGCTACGAGCAGTACTTC. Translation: CASSLAGGMGYEQYF.

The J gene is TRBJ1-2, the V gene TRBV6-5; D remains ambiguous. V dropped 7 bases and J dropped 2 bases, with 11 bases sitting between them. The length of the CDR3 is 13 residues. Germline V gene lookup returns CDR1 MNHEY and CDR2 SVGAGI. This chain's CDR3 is CASTRDKNYGYTF. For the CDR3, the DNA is TGTGCCAGCACCCGAGACAAAAACTATGGCTACACCTTC.

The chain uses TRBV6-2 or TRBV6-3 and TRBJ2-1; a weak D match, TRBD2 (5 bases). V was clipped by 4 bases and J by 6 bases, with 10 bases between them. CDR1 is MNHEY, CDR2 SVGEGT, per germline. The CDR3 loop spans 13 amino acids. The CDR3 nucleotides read TGTGCCAGCAGTTTCGCGAGGGCCAATGAGCAGTTCTTC. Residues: CASSFARANEQFF.

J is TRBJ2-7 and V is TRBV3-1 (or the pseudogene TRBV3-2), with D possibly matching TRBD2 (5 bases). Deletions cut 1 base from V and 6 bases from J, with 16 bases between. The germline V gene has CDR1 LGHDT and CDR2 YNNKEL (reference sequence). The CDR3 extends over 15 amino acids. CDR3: CASSQVSTPGVEQYF. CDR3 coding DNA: TGTGCCAGCAGCCAAGTGTCCACTCCCGGGGTCGAGCAGTACTTC.

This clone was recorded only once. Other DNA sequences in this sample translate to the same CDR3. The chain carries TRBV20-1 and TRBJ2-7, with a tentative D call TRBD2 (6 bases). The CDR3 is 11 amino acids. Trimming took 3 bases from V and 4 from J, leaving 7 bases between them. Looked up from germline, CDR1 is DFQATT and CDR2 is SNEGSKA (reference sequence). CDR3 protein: CSASGGYEQYF. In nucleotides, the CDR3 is TGCAGTGCTAGCGGGGGTTACGAGCAGTACTTC.